This T cell receptor (beta chain) stems from a study of identical twins. Study-wide findings and caveats: Models underestimated out-of-frame TCR alpha sharing in monozygotic twins.

Only healthy Caucasians were enrolled as donors. This clonotype was picked up a small number of times. Its target is not known. Template switching (which added a universal primer site) was used, and cDNA carried unique molecular identifiers. A single record per CDR3 protein comes from TCRdb applying MiXCR to the 5' RACE reads. Of about 810,000 distinct CDR3 sequences listed, around 12% were seen once; the top ten hold around 1.5%. Germline CDR1 and CDR2: DFQATT and SNEGSKA (reference sequence). J lost 0 bases, V lost 3 bases, and 7 bases had no gene match. The CDR3 is 15 amino acids. A further study also used this sample, focusing on yellow fever vaccine responses in identical twins.

The sequence came from a woman between 18 and 29 years old in good health. The gene calls are TRBV20-1 and TRBJ2-7; TRBD2 agrees at 8 bases. The material sequenced was PBMCs. CDR3 loop: CSASSTSGTSYEQYV. The CDR3 DNA reads TGCAGTGCTAGCTCCACTAGCGGTACCTCCTACGAGCAGTACGTC.